The present entry profiles one T cell receptor beta chain with its context. V dropped 6 bases and J dropped 0; count of bases not matched to a gene: 10. The length of the CDR3 is 17 residues. Germline CDR1 MNHNY, CDR2 SVGAGI (reference sequence). This sample is drawn from a study of blood T cell repertoires in COVID-19. Here immunoSEQ multiplex PCR was the method, and the copy in TCRdb shows in-frame clones only, minus some. The sample lists about 480,000 clones; about 91% were seen once. This receptor was identified in a man aged 18 to 29 with COVID-19, enrolled during active disease. The source material was peripheral blood. The rearrangement uses TRBV6-6 and TRBJ1-3, with TRBD1 matching over 8 bases. CDR3: CASSRTRTGISGNTIYF. The DNA for the CDR3 is TGTGCCAGCAGCCGAACAAGGACAGGGATCTCTGGAAACACCATATATTTT.